This entry lists 18 T cell receptor beta chains sequenced from one sample in a study of cytomegalovirus exposure and HLA in healthy donors. Method: immunoSEQ multiplex PCR; TCRdb's copy keeps in-frame clones and lacks some. Of some 350,000 clones detected, around 90% appear once; the ten largest clones hold over 1%. The sequencing sample was made of PBMCs. Receptors were obtained from a woman under 40 in good health and CMV-seropositive.

The CDR3 region has the DNA TGTGCCAGCAGCTCCTCAGGGGGCAGGAACGAGCAGTACTTC. It specifies CASSSSGGRNEQYF. This chain uses TRBV7-6 with TRBJ2-7; 8 positions match TRBD1. The germline gives CDR1 SGHVS, CDR2 FNYEAQ. With 4 bases clipped from V and 5 bases from J, the junction kept 7 bases outside the gene matches. The CDR3 covers 14 residues. The full variable domain, with the rest looked up from reference TRBV7-6 and TRBJ2-7, is GAGVSQSPRYKVTKRGQDVALRCDPISGHVSLYWYRQALGQGPEFLTYFNYEAQQDKSGLPNDRFSAERPEGSISTLTIQRTEQRDSAMYRCASSSSGGRNEQYFGPGTRLTVT.

This rearrangement joins TRBV29-1 to TRBJ2-2; TRBD1 might be the D (5 bases). From germline, CDR1 is SQVTM and CDR2 ANQGSEA. V lost 3 bases and J 1 base, leaving 9 bases between the germline ends. The CDR3 runs to 14 residues. This chain's CDR3 is CSVDAGMNTGELFF. CDR3 bases: TGCAGCGTTGACGCAGGGATGAACACCGGGGAGCTGTTTTTT.

This chain uses TRBV7-9 with TRBJ1-6, with D possibly being TRBD1 (5 bases). Trimming took 6 bases from V and 0 from J, leaving 12 bases between them. The germline gives CDR1 SEHNR, CDR2 FQNEAQ (reference sequence). The CDR3 contains 16 residues. CDR3 DNA: TGTGCCAGCAGAAGCCCTGGGGGCTCCTATAATTCACCCCTCCACTTT. Its translation is CASRSPGGSYNSPLHF.

V gene TRBV4-1 combines with J gene TRBJ2-7; 7 positions agree with TRBD1. Losses at the gene ends were 0 bases for V and 3 bases for J; bases not matched to a gene: 8. Germline lookup yields CDR1 MGHRA and CDR2 YSYEKL. This CDR3 contains 16 residues. Here the CDR3 reads CASSQEGLGQNYEQYF. The CDR3 DNA reads as TGCGCCAGCAGCCAAGAAGGATTGGGACAGAACTACGAGCAGTACTTC.

The chain combines TRBV19 with TRBJ1-5; no reliable D call. The V and J ends lost 2 bases and 1 base respectively, with 3 bases between them. CDR1 is LNHDA and CDR2 is SQIVND in the germline V gene (reference sequence). The CDR3 extends over 13 amino acids. The CDR3 here is CASSITSNQPQHF. For the CDR3, the DNA is TGTGCCAGTAGTATAACCAGCAATCAGCCCCAGCATTTT. Drawing the rest from reference TRBV19 and TRBJ1-5, the complete variable domain is DGGITQSPKYLFRKEGQNVTLSCEQNLNHDAMYWYRQDPGQGLRLIYYSQIVNDFQKGDIAEGYSVSREKKESFPLTVTSAQKNPTAFYLCASSITSNQPQHFGDGTRLSIL.

V gene TRBV9 combines with J gene TRBJ1-1; TRBD1 might be the D (5 bases). Germline V gene sequence: CDR1 SGDLS, CDR2 YYNGEE. Trimming removed 0 bases from V and 6 bases from J, with 6 bases in between. CDR3 length: 12 amino acids. Here the CDR3 DNA reads TGTGCCAGCAGCGTAGAGGGGCCTGAAGCTTTCTTT. Encoded protein: CASSVEGPEAFF.

This clone is a singleton in its sample. The chain employs TRBV28 and TRBJ1-2, with D perhaps matching TRBD1 (6 bases). The CDR3 sequence is 12 residues long. V lost 6 bases to trimming and J lost 14 bases, with 19 bases between them. CDR1 MDHEN and CDR2 SYDVKM come from the germline V gene. CDR3 sequence: CASRKEGQPDTF. CDR3 in DNA: TGTGCCAGCAGAAAAGAAGGACAGCCGGATACCTTC.

V and J are TRBV9 and TRBJ2-3; 7 bases align to TRBD1. Losses at the gene ends were 3 bases for V and 2 bases for J; bases not matched to a gene: 9. The CDR3 sequence is 16 residues long. In germline, CDR1 is SGDLS, CDR2 YYNGEE. CDR3 DNA sequence: TGTGCCAGCAGCGCACGACAGGGAAGGCCCACAGATACGCAGTATTTT. The encoded protein is CASSARQGRPTDTQYF.

The chain couples TRBV10-1 to TRBJ2-3, with D hard to call. CDR3 length: 15 residues. The ends were cut back, 6 bases at V and 2 bases at J, with 15 bases in the middle. Germline V CDR1 and CDR2: WNHNN, SYGVQD (reference sequence). The CDR3 bases are TGCGCCAGCAGGAGTCCCCTCGGCGTCACAGATACGCAGTATTTT. This gives the protein CASRSPLGVTDTQYF.

The chain carries TRBV5-4 and TRBJ2-7; TRBD2 matches at 10 bases. The germline CDR1 and CDR2 sequences are SGHNT and YYREEE (reference sequence). The junction had 10 bases not matched to a gene; V was cut back by 4 bases and J by 0 bases. The CDR3 is made up of 17 amino acids. The CDR3 is CASSPIAGGRSSYEQYF. In nucleotides, the CDR3 is TGTGCCAGCAGCCCAATAGCGGGGGGCCGTAGCTCCTACGAGCAGTACTTC.

The genes are TRBV6-6 and TRBJ2-7; D perhaps matches TRBD2 (6 bases). Germline V gene sequence: CDR1 MNHNY, CDR2 SVGAGI (reference sequence). V gave up 6 bases and J gave up 3 bases, with 12 bases separating them. The CDR3 consists of 13 residues. The CDR3 sequence is CASREGSLYEQYF. The CDR3 DNA reads TGTGCCAGCAGGGAGGGTTCTCTCTACGAGCAGTACTTC.

V usage is TRBV13 and J usage is TRBJ2-7; TRBD1 or TRBD2 may be the D gene (5 bases each). V was pared by 1 base and J by 1 base, with 8 bases between. CDR1 and CDR2 (germline): PRHDT, FYEKMQ (reference sequence). The CDR3 sequence is 14 residues long. The CDR3 is CASSLAGRSYEQYF. CDR3 DNA sequence: TGTGCCAGCAGCTTAGCGGGACGGTCCTACGAGCAGTACTTC.

The chain joins TRBV28 to TRBJ1-1, with D possibly being TRBD1 (5 bases). Germline assignment: CDR1 MDHEN and CDR2 SYDVKM. The CDR3 runs 15 residues. Trimming removed 6 bases from V and 5 bases from J, with 19 bases in between. CDR3 sequence reads: CASRMRGLLGTEAFF. The CDR3 nucleotides are TGTGCCAGCAGGATGCGGGGCCTACTGGGAACTGAAGCTTTCTTT.

The chain joins TRBV2 to TRBJ2-1; D unresolved. From germline, CDR1 is SNHLY and CDR2 FYNNEI. Trimming stripped 1 base from V and 9 bases from J, with 7 bases between. The CDR3 covers 12 residues. The CDR3 region is CASSEDLGEQFF. In DNA form, the CDR3 reads TGTGCCAGCAGTGAAGATCTGGGTGAGCAGTTCTTC.

The rearrangement joins TRBV6-6 to TRBJ2-1; 8 nucleotides match TRBD1. The CDR3 totals 15 residues. With 9 bases clipped from V and 1 base from J, the junction kept 8 bases outside the gene matches. The V gene's germline CDR1 is MNHNY and CDR2 SVGAGI (reference sequence). The CDR3 is CASFGTGISYNEQFF. The CDR3, as DNA: TGTGCCAGTTTCGGGACAGGAATATCCTACAATGAGCAGTTCTTC.

The chain uses TRBV9 and TRBJ1-2; D is unresolved. The V and J ends lost 0 bases and 7 bases respectively, with 4 bases between them. The germline gives CDR1 SGDLS, CDR2 YYNGEE. CDR3 length: 11 residues. Here the CDR3 DNA reads TGTGCCAGCAGCGTAGGCTCTGGCTACACCTTC. Translating it yields CASSVGSGYTF.

This chain links TRBV6-5 with TRBJ2-2, with 9 bases identical to TRBD1. V was clipped by 5 bases and J by 7 bases; unmatched bases: 8. This CDR3 region has 15 residues. Germline lookup yields CDR1 MNHEY and CDR2 SVGAGI. The chain's CDR3 is CASSRTGEADGELFF. The CDR3 nucleotides read TGTGCCAGCAGTCGGACAGGGGAGGCGGACGGGGAGCTGTTTTTT.

This clone has just a few counts. The rearrangement uses TRBV18 and TRBJ1-1; tentatively, D is TRBD1 (5 bases). In germline, CDR1 is KGHSH, CDR2 LQKENI. This CDR3 has 14 amino acids. The ends were cut back, 4 bases at V and 1 base at J, with 10 bases in the middle. The CDR3, as DNA: TGTGCCAGCTCACTACAACAGGAGAACACTGAAGCTTTCTTT. Translation gives CASSLQQENTEAFF.